This entry lists 24 T cell receptor beta chains sequenced from one sample in a study of metastatic and nonmetastatic thyroid tumors. Prior to thyroid surgery, none of the patients had received any treatment. Through MiXCR, TCRdb re-clonotyped the PCR reads. The sample includes about 16,000 clones, under 15% of them seen just once. Sequences were obtained from tumor tissue. The receptors stem from a female donor with papillary thyroid cancer or a benign thyroid nodule (not recorded which). Some clones in this sample may be carry-over from other donors' samples.

This clone was recorded many times. In DNA, the CDR3 is TGTGCCAGCAGTTACTCCGCCGGAGTTTCGAGGTCACCCCTCCACTTT. Its protein product is CASSYSAGVSRSPLHF. This chain connects TRBV6-5 to TRBJ1-6; D is ambiguous. Germline CDR1 and CDR2: MNHEY and SVGAGI. V was clipped by 0 bases and J by 10 bases, with 16 bases between them. The CDR3 spans 16 residues.

This clone is deemed medium-sized (0.01 to 0.1%). This rearrangement joins TRBV19 to TRBJ1-1; the match to TRBD1 covers 8 bases. CDR3 length: 14 amino acids. V trimming: 3 bases; J trimming: 1 base; junction bases outside the gene matches: 1. The germline V gene encodes CDR1 LNHDA and CDR2 SQIVND (reference sequence). The DNA for the CDR3 is TGTGCCAGTAGTATCGGACAGGGGAACACTGAAGCTTTCTTT. Translating it yields CASSIGQGNTEAFF.

This clone was counted at least ten times. The genes are TRBV20-1 and TRBJ2-7, with 14 bases lining up with TRBD2. CDR1 and CDR2 from the germline V gene are DFQATT and SNEGSKA (reference sequence). J lost 3 bases, V lost 1 base, and 2 bases had no gene match. This CDR3 region has 15 residues. The CDR3 nucleotides read TGCAGTGCTAGAGGGACTAGCGGGAGGTTCTACGAGCAGTACTTC. Protein sequence: CSARGTSGRFYEQYF.

At least ten counts were recorded for this clone. This chain connects TRBV20-1 to TRBJ2-7; 9 bases are a match to TRBD2. This CDR3 comprises 17 residues. V lost 3 bases, J lost 4 bases, and 16 bases stayed unmatched. Looked up from germline, CDR1 is DFQATT and CDR2 is SNEGSKA (reference sequence). The CDR3 region is CSASPDAWREGSYEQYF. The CDR3 nucleotides are TGCAGTGCTAGTCCCGATGCTTGGCGGGAGGGATCTTACGAGCAGTACTTC.

By frequency in the sample, this clone is medium-sized. The gene calls are TRBV4-3 and TRBJ1-4, with D hard to call. The CDR3 sequence is 14 residues long. The germline CDR1 and CDR2 sequences are LGHNA and YSLEER. Trimming took 1 base from V and 4 from J, leaving 7 bases between them. The CDR3 DNA follows: TGCGCCAGCAGCCAAGTAAAGAGTAATGAAAAACTGTTTTTT. Amino acid sequence: CASSQVKSNEKLFF.

This clone was recorded many times. Its ends do not fully match the called genes, so a read error is possible. The chain joins TRBV19 to TRBJ1-5; tentative D call: TRBD1 (6 bases). CDR3 size: 15 residues. Germline CDR1 reads LNHDA; CDR2 reads SQIVND (reference sequence). CDR3 sequence reads: CASSIFQGSNQSQHF. The CDR3 DNA reads as TGTGCCAGTAGTATTTTTCAGGGGAGCAATCAGTCCCAGCATTTT.

This clone was recorded many times. The chain carries TRBV2 and TRBJ2-2; 7 nucleotides line up with TRBD1. Germline V gives CDR1 SNHLY, CDR2 FYNNEI. The trim removed 9 bases at V and 5 bases at J, leaving 12 bases unmatched. The CDR3 runs to 15 residues. This chain's CDR3 is CARETGTDDTGELFF. Here the CDR3 DNA reads TGTGCCAGGGAAACCGGGACAGATGATACCGGGGAGCTGTTTTTT.

This clone has a count of ten or more. This chain links TRBV24-1 with TRBJ2-1; 9 bases map to TRBD2. The CDR3 sequence is 16 residues long. Germline V lookup: CDR1 KGHDR, CDR2 SFDVKD. With 3 bases clipped from V and 8 bases from J, the junction kept 10 bases outside the gene matches. The CDR3 region is CATSDGTSLGGYEQFF. The CDR3 region has the DNA TGTGCCACCAGTGATGGGACTAGCCTGGGAGGGTATGAGCAGTTCTTC.

This clone was observed at least ten times. The chain carries TRBV9 and TRBJ2-1, with 14 bases identical to TRBD2. Germline lookup yields CDR1 SGDLS and CDR2 YYNGEE. V trimming: 4 bases; J trimming: 7 bases; junction bases outside the gene matches: 7. The CDR3 has 16 residues. This CDR3 reads CASSPMGLAGDNEQFF. As DNA, the CDR3 is TGTGCCAGCAGCCCTATGGGACTAGCGGGAGATAATGAGCAGTTCTTC.

This clone showed up many times. The V and J genes are TRBV20-1 and TRBJ1-2, with D unresolved. Germline assignment: CDR1 DFQATT and CDR2 SNEGSKA (reference sequence). This CDR3 spans 13 amino acids. V was pared by 3 bases and J by 6 bases, with 14 bases between. The CDR3 DNA is TGCAGTGCTAGTGCCGGGTTTGGTAATGGCTACACCTTC. Its protein is CSASAGFGNGYTF.

This chain links TRBV7-2 with TRBJ1-6; D gene unclear. V gave up 7 bases and J gave up 10 bases, with 11 bases separating them. The CDR3 sequence is 12 residues long. Germline CDR1 is SGHTA and CDR2 is FQGNSA. CDR3 coding DNA: TGTGCCAGCATCTACGGGCGGTCACCCCTCCACTTT. Translated, it gives CASIYGRSPLHF.

Notes on this clone: One junction end disagrees with the germline gene, perhaps due to a read error. This chain connects TRBV11-1 to TRBJ2-5, with 9 bases lining up with TRBD2. Germline CDR1 is SGHAT and CDR2 is FQDESV (reference sequence). The CDR3 runs to 18 residues. The CDR3 DNA reads as TGTGCCAGCAGCCCCCTGGTTGGGACTAGCAGGCCCCAAGAGACCCAATACTTC. It yields the protein CASSPLVGTSRPQETQYF.

This clone showed up many times. The chain is built from TRBV28 and TRBJ2-1, with 7 bases fitting TRBD2. The germline V gene has CDR1 MDHEN and CDR2 SYDVKM. Trimming removed 7 bases from V and 9 bases from J; junction bases left unmatched: 6. The CDR3 loop spans 12 amino acids. CDR3 nucleotides: TGTGCCAGCACCCCGGGGGGTGGTGAGCAGTTCTTC. Amino acid sequence: CASTPGGGEQFF.

This clone turned up a few times. A much larger clone is a single base away; this may be a read error. The chain employs TRBV6-1 and TRBJ2-7; a possible D gene is TRBD2 (5 bases). Germline CDR1 and CDR2: MNHNS and SASEGT. CDR3 length equals 11 residues. CDR3 residues: CANSGRGEQYF. The CDR3 DNA reads as TGTGCCAACAGTGGTCGGGGCGAGCAGTACTTC.

This clone was found many times. This chain links TRBV6-1 with TRBJ2-7; 8 positions match TRBD1. Trimming at V came to 10 bases and at J to 5 bases, leaving 7 bases not matched to a gene. The CDR3 has 12 amino acids. Germline V gene sequence: CDR1 MNHNS, CDR2 SASEGT. CDR3 nucleotides: TGTGCCACTCAGGGGGCGCGGAACGAGCAGTACTTC. It codes for CATQGARNEQYF.

This clone occurred many times. The chain uses TRBV6-2 or TRBV6-3 and TRBJ1-4; D uncertain. The V end lost 3 bases, the J end lost 8 bases, and 10 bases lay between the germline ends. Per the germline V gene, CDR1 is MNHEY and CDR2 is SVGEGT. CDR3 size: 13 residues. The CDR3 DNA sequence: TGTGCCAGCAGTTATCTAGGACGAGAAAAACTGTTTTTT. It codes for CASSYLGREKLFF.

In this sample, this clone turned up many times. The chain employs TRBV28 and TRBJ2-3; D unresolved. The germline V gene has CDR1 MDHEN and CDR2 SYDVKM. V was clipped by 4 bases and J by 6 bases, with 8 bases between them. The CDR3 consists of 12 residues. CDR3 region: CASSYGSDTQYF. The CDR3 DNA sequence: TGTGCCAGCAGTTACGGGTCTGATACGCAGTATTTT.

This clone has ten or more counts. The J gene is TRBJ2-4, the V gene TRBV20-1; D gene uncertain. The CDR3 consists of 23 residues. The germline V gene has CDR1 DFQATT and CDR2 SNEGSKA (reference sequence). The germline V and J ends were trimmed by 2 bases and 0 bases, with 35 bases remaining between them. The CDR3 is CSARNPELSTNENPELAKNIQYF. The CDR3 coding sequence is TGCAGTGCTAGAAACCCGGAACTCTCTACAAACGAAAATCCAGAGCTAGCCAAAAACATTCAGTACTTC.

This clone was recorded many times. This rearrangement joins TRBV2 to TRBJ1-1; TRBD1 might be the D (5 bases). The germline CDR1 and CDR2 sequences are SNHLY and FYNNEI. The CDR3 runs to 13 residues. Trimming removed 1 base from V and 7 bases from J, with 10 bases in between. CDR3 loop: CASSEGGGVEAFF. CDR3 in DNA: TGTGCCAGCAGTGAAGGGGGGGGGGTTGAAGCTTTCTTT.

This clone was observed at least ten times. The rearrangement uses TRBV12-3 or TRBV12-4 and TRBJ2-1, with unresolved D. This CDR3 is built from 13 residues. Deletions cut 5 bases from V and 6 bases from J, with 11 bases between. The CDR3 sequence is CASSRPVGNEQFF. Here the CDR3 DNA reads TGTGCCAGCAGTCGGCCCGTTGGCAATGAGCAGTTCTTC.

This clone was detected ten times or more. This sequence joins TRBV12-3 or TRBV12-4 and TRBJ2-2, with D perhaps matching TRBD2 (7 bases). This CDR3 comprises 16 residues. Between the trimmed V and J ends, which lost 6 bases and 5 bases, there was a span of 19 bases. The CDR3 DNA is TGTGCCAGCAGCCGAGGGGGGGGGGCGAGGACCGGGGAGCTGTTTTTT. Translated, it gives CASSRGGGARTGELFF.

In its sample, this clone was seen a few times. V and J are TRBV7-2 and TRBJ1-3; possibly TRBD1 for D (5 bases). Germline V lookup: CDR1 SGHTA, CDR2 FQGNSA. The CDR3 is made up of 14 amino acids. V shed 1 base and J shed 8 bases, with 12 bases lying between them. CDR3 sequence reads: CASSLDQGGDTIYF. The CDR3 DNA follows: TGTGCCAGCAGCTTAGATCAGGGAGGTGACACCATATATTTT.

This clone was recorded many times. The chain carries TRBV20-1 and TRBJ1-3; 8 bases match TRBD1. CDR3 length equals 14 residues. Per germline, CDR1 DFQATT and CDR2 SNEGSKA (reference sequence). Germline trimming cut 6 bases from V and 2 bases from J; bases unmatched to any gene: 6. The DNA of the CDR3 is TGCAGTGCCACCCCACAGGGGGCTGGAAACACCATATATTTT. It specifies CSATPQGAGNTIYF.

This clone was observed at least ten times. V and J are TRBV12-3 or TRBV12-4 and TRBJ2-2; D unclear. The CDR3 contains 12 residues. The ends were cut back, 3 bases at V and 2 bases at J, with 1 base in the middle. The CDR3 is CASSFNTGELFF. DNA for the CDR3: TGTGCCAGCAGTTTTAACACCGGGGAGCTGTTTTTT.